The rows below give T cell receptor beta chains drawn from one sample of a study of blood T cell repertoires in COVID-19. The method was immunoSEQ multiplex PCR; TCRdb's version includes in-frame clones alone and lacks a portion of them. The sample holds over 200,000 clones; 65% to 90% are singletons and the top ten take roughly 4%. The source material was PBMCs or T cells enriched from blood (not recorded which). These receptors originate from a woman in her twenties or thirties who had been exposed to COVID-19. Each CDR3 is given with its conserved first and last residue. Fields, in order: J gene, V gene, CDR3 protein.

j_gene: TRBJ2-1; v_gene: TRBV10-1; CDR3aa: CASSEGTVINEQFF
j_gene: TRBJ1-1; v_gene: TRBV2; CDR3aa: CASSEGRQGIRTEAFF
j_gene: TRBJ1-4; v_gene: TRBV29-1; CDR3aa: CSAVTSEKLFF
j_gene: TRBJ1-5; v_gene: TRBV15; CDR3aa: CATSMVRGNQPQHF
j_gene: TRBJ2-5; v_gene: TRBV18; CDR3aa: CASSVNREIQETQYF
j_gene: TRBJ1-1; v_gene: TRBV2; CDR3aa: CASGGATEAFF
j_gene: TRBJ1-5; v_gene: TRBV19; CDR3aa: CASSIRGGNQPQHF
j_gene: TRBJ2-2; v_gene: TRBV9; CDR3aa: CASSVATDRGRTGELFF
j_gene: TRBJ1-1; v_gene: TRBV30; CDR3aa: CAYLRGANTEAFF
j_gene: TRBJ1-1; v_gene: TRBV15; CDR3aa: CATSRDHPQGMGGVEAFF
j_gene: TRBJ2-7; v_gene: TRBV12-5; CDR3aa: CASAQAGVERPYEQYF
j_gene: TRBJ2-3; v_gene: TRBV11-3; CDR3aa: CASTRQGTDTQYF
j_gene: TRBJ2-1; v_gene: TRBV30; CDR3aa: CAWSVLGAGNEQFF
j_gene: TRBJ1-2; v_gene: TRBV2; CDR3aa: CASSQGWGDYGYTF
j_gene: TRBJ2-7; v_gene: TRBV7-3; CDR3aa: CASSLYRGHEQYF
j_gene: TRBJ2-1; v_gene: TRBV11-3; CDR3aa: CASSLDQALEQFF
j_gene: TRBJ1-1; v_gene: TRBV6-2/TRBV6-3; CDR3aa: CASSYWGRGTEAFF
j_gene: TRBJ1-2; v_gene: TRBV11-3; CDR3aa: CASSFRRGPYGYTF
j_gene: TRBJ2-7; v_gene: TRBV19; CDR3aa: CASKGQGEALEQYF
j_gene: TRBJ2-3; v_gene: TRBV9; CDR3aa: CASSASGATDTQYF
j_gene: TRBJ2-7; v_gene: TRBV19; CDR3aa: CASSSNGARGFYEQYF
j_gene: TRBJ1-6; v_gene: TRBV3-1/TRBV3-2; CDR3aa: CASSQVFPTDYNSPLHF